The 7 T cell receptor beta chains presented below share a single source sample, sequenced in a study of blood T cells in healthy people across ages. With a J-beta primer mix and a sample-barcoded 5' primer, a second PCR ran roughly 6 to 11 cycles. From the 5' RACE reads, TCRdb called clonotypes with MiXCR, one entry per CDR3 protein. The table has around 1.5 million distinct CDR3 sequences, 35% to 45% seen once. Sequencing was carried out using blood. The source is a woman between 18 and 30 years old in good health.

V and J are TRBV20-1 and TRBJ1-2; 7 bases line up with TRBD1. J lost 3 bases, V lost 1 base, and 2 bases had no gene match. The CDR3 contains 13 residues. Germline V gives CDR1 DFQATT, CDR2 SNEGSKA (reference sequence). This CDR3 reads CSARGDSYYGYTF. CDR3 coding DNA: TGCAGTGCTAGAGGGGACAGCTACTATGGCTACACCTTC.

This clonotype was observed a handful of times. This chain links TRBV7-2 with TRBJ2-1, with 10 bases lining up with TRBD1. Germline CDR1 SGHTA, CDR2 FQGNSA. With V trimmed by 8 bases and J by 6 bases, 10 bases remained unmatched. The CDR3 has 15 residues. The CDR3 protein is CASLDPGQGFNEQFF. The DNA of the CDR3 is TGTGCCAGCCTTGACCCGGGACAGGGGTTCAATGAGCAGTTCTTC. Variable domain in full (rest from reference TRBV7-2 and TRBJ2-1): GAGVSQSPSNKVTEKGKDVELRCDPISGHTALYWYRQSLGQGLEFLIYFQGNSAPDKSGLPSDRFSAERTGGSVSTLTIQRTQQEDSAVYLCASLDPGQGFNEQFFGPGTRLTVL.

This chain links TRBV7-9 with TRBJ2-4, with TRBD2 matching 8 bases. This CDR3 is built from 16 residues. CDR1 and CDR2 (germline): SEHNR, FQNEAQ (reference sequence). V shed 4 bases, J shed 13 bases, and the junction held 18 bases outside the gene matches. CDR3 protein: CASSSLGLASGLEQYF. CDR3 nucleotide sequence: TGTGCCAGCAGCTCCCTGGGGCTGGCTAGCGGGCTCGAACAGTACTTC.

This rearrangement joins TRBV10-3 to TRBJ1-2; 8 bases are a match to TRBD1. J was trimmed by 3 bases and V by 2 bases; bases with no gene match: 2. Germline CDR1 reads ENHRY; CDR2 reads SYGVKD. The CDR3 has 14 residues. CDR3 residues: CAISETGGHYGYTF. Here the CDR3 DNA reads TGTGCCATCAGTGAGACAGGGGGGCACTATGGCTACACCTTC.

This clonotype was counted a few times. The chain combines TRBV11-1 with TRBJ2-1; unclear D gene. Germline loops: CDR1 SGHAT, CDR2 FQDESV (reference sequence). The CDR3 length is 14 residues. Trimming removed 5 bases from V and 5 bases from J, with 13 bases in between. In nucleotides, the CDR3 is TGTGCCAGCAGCCCGCCTTCCCGCAACAATGAGCAGTTCTTC. It yields the protein CASSPPSRNNEQFF.

This clonotype was picked up many times. The chain has TRBV20-1 and TRBJ2-7; no firm D call. V was cut by 3 bases and J by 2 bases, with 17 bases left in between. CDR1 DFQATT and CDR2 SNEGSKA come from the germline V gene (reference sequence). The CDR3 contains 15 residues. The CDR3 coding sequence is TGCAGTGCTAGCGACCCCCTTGACGGACCCTACGAGCAGTACTTC. Translating gives CSASDPLDGPYEQYF.

The rearrangement uses TRBV5-1 and TRBJ2-3, with 9 bases aligning to TRBD1. Germline V lookup: CDR1 SGHRS, CDR2 YFSETQ. V trimming: 4 bases; J trimming: 4 bases; junction bases outside the gene matches: 4. The CDR3 spans 14 residues. CDR3 amino acids: CASSRDRAPDTQYF. The CDR3 coding sequence is TGCGCCAGCAGCCGGGACAGGGCCCCAGATACGCAGTATTTT.